These 15 T cell receptor beta chains were sequenced from one sample in a study of regulatory T cells in long-lasting Graves disease. Building the TCR beta libraries relied on iRepertoire HTBI primers, and CDR3 regions underwent Arm-PCR. TCRdb ran MiXCR on the multiplex PCR reads and lists one entry per CDR3 protein. This table has about 470,000 distinct CDR3 sequences, 20% to 25% appearing once. Documented time point: persistent/refractory GD, antithyroid drugs over 5 years with positive TRAb. Extracted RNA from PBMCs served as the source of the TCR library. This specimen consisted of peripheral blood mononuclear cells (PBMCs), obtained when the disease was refractory, from a patient treated with antithyroid drugs. These receptors came from a female donor with Graves disease.

CDR3 sequence (DNA): TGTGCCAGCAGTTCAGGTGTGCGGTTATTCTATGGCTACACCTTC. Protein: CASSSGVRLFYGYTF. The chain carries TRBV6-4 and TRBJ1-2; D uncertain. Germline V CDR1 and CDR2: MRHNA, SNTAGT. The CDR3 consists of 15 residues. Trimming cost V 5 bases and J 4 bases, with 17 bases left between them.

The chain employs TRBV7-9 and TRBJ1-3; D perhaps matches TRBD1 (5 bases). Trimming stripped 5 bases from V and 5 bases from J, with 16 bases between. The CDR3 has 15 amino acids. Germline V lookup: CDR1 SEHNR, CDR2 FQNEAQ (reference sequence). The CDR3 sequence: CASSLFVGARNTIYF. Here the CDR3 DNA reads TGTGCCAGCAGCCTCTTCGTAGGGGCGAGAAACACCATATATTTT.

This clonotype showed up just a few times. The V and J genes are TRBV20-1 and TRBJ2-5, with TRBD2 identical over 12 bases. The CDR3 has 14 amino acids. V gave up 5 bases and J gave up 5 bases; unmatched junction bases: 6. The germline gives CDR1 DFQATT, CDR2 SNEGSKA (reference sequence). The CDR3 sequence is CSAHASGGAETQYF. The CDR3 DNA is TGCAGTGCTCACGCTAGCGGGGGGGCGGAGACCCAGTACTTC.

This clonotype has ten or more counts. V is TRBV12-3 or TRBV12-4 and J is TRBJ1-5; 9 nucleotides line up with TRBD1. The CDR3 sequence is 18 residues long. Unmatched junction bases numbered 8, after V lost 0 bases and J lost 2 bases. The CDR3 DNA is TGTGCCAGCAGTTTAGCACAGGGGGCAGATTTTGGCAATCAGCCCCAGCATTTT. It is translated as CASSLAQGADFGNQPQHF.

This clonotype was detected only a few times. This chain connects TRBV20-1 to TRBJ1-1; TRBD1 aligns across 10 bases. Germline V CDR1 and CDR2: DFQATT, SNEGSKA (reference sequence). Unmatched junction bases numbered 4, after V lost 5 bases and J lost 4 bases. CDR3 length equals 13 residues. This chain's CDR3 is CSAGQGVPTEAFF. The CDR3 bases are TGCAGTGCTGGACAGGGGGTCCCCACTGAAGCTTTCTTT.

This clonotype was counted at least ten times. The chain couples TRBV7-6 to TRBJ1-5; weak D call: TRBD1 (5 bases). The CDR3 runs to 16 residues. Germline loops: CDR1 SGHVS, CDR2 FNYEAQ. V lost 0 bases, J lost 3 bases, and 12 bases lay in between. The CDR3 DNA reads as TGTGCCAGCAGCTTAGCCCCCCGGGGGGACAATCAGCCCCAGCATTTT. It translates to CASSLAPRGDNQPQHF.

This clonotype showed up just a few times. The rearrangement uses TRBV29-1 and TRBJ2-7; D might be TRBD1 (5 bases). Trimming took off 6 bases at V and 3 bases at J, with 15 bases between the two ends. The CDR3 consists of 13 residues. Germline CDR1 and CDR2: SQVTM and ANQGSEA. The CDR3 region is CSVVRQGNYEQYF. The CDR3 nucleotides read TGCAGCGTGGTGAGGCAGGGAAACTACGAGCAGTACTTC.

This clonotype was seen many times. The chain joins TRBV28 to TRBJ2-5; possibly TRBD2 for D (6 bases). V lost 2 bases and J 2 bases, leaving 15 bases between the germline ends. The germline V gene has CDR1 MDHEN and CDR2 SYDVKM. There are 16 residues in the CDR3. CDR3 protein: CASSLGGAGGQETQYF. In DNA, the CDR3 is TGTGCCAGCAGTTTAGGCGGGGCTGGAGGGCAAGAGACCCAGTACTTC.

The gene calls are TRBV5-1 and TRBJ1-2; a weak D match, TRBD1 (6 bases). This CDR3 spans 14 amino acids. The ends were cut back, 4 bases at V and 6 bases at J, with 16 bases in the middle. Germline loops: CDR1 SGHRS, CDR2 YFSETQ. The CDR3 sequence: CASSPSYRANGYTF. The CDR3, as DNA: TGCGCCAGCAGCCCCTCGTACAGGGCCAATGGCTACACCTTC.

V and J are TRBV6-5 and TRBJ2-3, with unresolved D. Germline loops: CDR1 MNHEY, CDR2 SVGAGI. The CDR3 loop spans 14 amino acids. Trimming shortened V by 0 bases and J by 2 bases, and 6 bases separated the two germline ends. The CDR3 spells CASSYSRYTDTQYF. CDR3 DNA: TGTGCCAGCAGTTACTCGAGGTACACAGATACGCAGTATTTT.

V is TRBV7-3 and J is TRBJ1-3; D unclear. The CDR3 runs 13 residues. The V gene lost 0 bases and the J gene lost 7 bases, with 7 bases spanning the gap. CDR1 is SGHTA and CDR2 is FQGTGA in the germline V gene. The CDR3 DNA sequence: TGTGCCAGCAGCTTAACCTCAGGCAACACCATATATTTT. This gives the protein CASSLTSGNTIYF.

In its sample, this clonotype was seen many times. The rearrangement uses TRBV28 and TRBJ2-7; 8 positions agree with TRBD1. The CDR3 is 13 amino acids. Germline V gives CDR1 MDHEN, CDR2 SYDVKM. With 9 bases clipped from V and 5 bases from J, the junction kept 9 bases outside the gene matches. The CDR3 loop is CASGQGLINEQYF. CDR3 nucleotide sequence: TGTGCCAGTGGACAGGGTCTAATAAACGAGCAGTACTTC.

The chain links TRBV2 to TRBJ1-2; tentatively, D is TRBD1 (5 bases). The CDR3 spans 13 residues. The germline gives CDR1 SNHLY, CDR2 FYNNEI. Deletions cut 6 bases from V and 5 bases from J, with 13 bases between. The CDR3 reads CASRWTGAYGYTF. In DNA form, the CDR3 reads TGTGCCAGCAGGTGGACTGGGGCGTATGGCTACACCTTC.

This clonotype has at least ten counts. The CDR3 loop reads CASKTDTHQPQHF. CDR3 nucleotide sequence: TGTGCCAGCAAGACGGACACCCATCAGCCCCAGCATTTT. The rearrangement uses TRBV28 and TRBJ1-5; TRBD1 is a possible D gene (5 bases). The V end was cut by 7 bases, the J end by 5 bases, with 12 bases between. This CDR3 comprises 13 residues. Germline V gene data show CDR1 as MDHEN and CDR2 as SYDVKM.

The rearrangement links TRBV6-5 to TRBJ1-6, with D perhaps matching TRBD1 (5 bases). The germline CDR1 and CDR2 sequences are MNHEY and SVGAGI. This CDR3 spans 16 amino acids. With 0 bases removed from V and 10 bases from J, the gap between germline ends came to 16 bases. For the CDR3, the DNA is TGTGCCAGCAGTTACTCAGGAGGGGAGTGGAAATCACCCCTCCACTTT. It is translated as CASSYSGGEWKSPLHF.